The present T cell receptor (beta chain) was sequenced within a study of blood T cell repertoires in COVID-19. Sequencing was performed with immunoSEQ multiplex PCR; in TCRdb, only in-frame clones are kept and a portion is missing. This sample has some 150,000 clones, with approximately 80% found just once. This clone was recorded once. The CDR3 has 14 residues. Germline loops: CDR1 SGDLS, CDR2 YYNGEE. J was trimmed by 5 bases and V by 2 bases; bases with no gene match: 4. The V call is TRBV9, the J call TRBJ1-1; 9 bases fit TRBD1. The receptor comes from a man aged 65 to 79 with acute or convalescent COVID-19. Sequencing was carried out using peripheral blood. The CDR3, as DNA: TGTGCCAGCAGCGTGACGGACAGGGGAACTGAAGCTTTCTTT. Translated, it gives CASSVTDRGTEAFF.